This T cell receptor beta chain emerged from a study of beta chain features in type 1 diabetes. Findings and limits, study-wide: Fewer insertions but more deletions were seen at VDJ junctions in type 1 diabetes patients. Cells carrying high TCR expression could end up over-represented when cDNA is sequenced.

The V and J ends lost 0 bases and 3 bases respectively, with 9 bases between them. The CDR3 contains 14 residues. In germline, CDR1 is LGHNA, CDR2 YSLEER. Investigators reverse transcribed all isolated RNA, so they sequenced expressed TCRB transcripts. TCRdb's table, derived via immunoSEQ multiplex PCR, lists solely in-frame clones and lacks some. The sample records under 250,000 clones, roughly 13% being singletons. In its sample, this clone was seen a few times. Its antigen is undetermined. The TCR was taken from a woman aged 40 to 50 in good health. Specimen: naive CD4+ T cells from blood. The V gene is TRBV4-3, the J gene TRBJ2-7; D might be TRBD2 (5 bases). DNA for the CDR3: TGCGCCAGCAGCCAAGATCCCCGGGACTACGAGCAGTACTTC. It specifies CASSQDPRDYEQYF.